This T cell receptor (beta chain) stems from a study of CD8+ T cells in alopecia areata. Across the study: Tofacitinib exposure lasted 6 to 18 months, followed by 6 months off drug. Study observations and caveats: Clonality exceeded that of normal scalp in lesional scalp, most notably in alopecia totalis/universalis.

As for this clone: Its antigen remains unidentified.

TCR sequencing used cDNA made by reverse transcription of extracted RNA. TCRdb keeps only in-frame clones here, not all; method: immunoSEQ multiplex PCR. Here the sample spans hundreds of thousands of clones, roughly two thirds being singletons. Germline CDR1 and CDR2: SGHRS and YFSETQ. The CDR3 extends over 15 amino acids. The V end lost 4 bases, the J end lost 2 bases, and 12 bases lay between the germline ends. The clonotype was recovered from a human donor with alopecia areata. Material: CD4+ T cells sorted from blood, obtained at week 0. The gene calls are TRBV5-1 and TRBJ2-2; D remains unclear. The CDR3 protein is CASSLMSSNTGELFF. CDR3 bases: TGCGCCAGCAGCCTAATGTCTTCCAACACCGGGGAGCTGTTTTTT.